This T cell receptor (beta chain) was retrieved from a study of T cell repertoires in cytomegalovirus infection. The wider study: Matching HLA type, along with CMV infection, was indicated by public TCR beta signatures.

The CDR3 consists of 14 residues. Germline CDR1 is SGDLS and CDR2 is YYNGEE. Trimming at V came to 2 bases and at J to 4 bases, leaving 4 bases not matched to a gene. This clonotype was seen many times. The antigen is not known. In TCRdb, the reads were re-called with MiXCR into one record per CDR3 protein. This sample has under 250,000 distinct CDR3 sequences, with more than 9% found just once. Study-wide findings and caveats: Cumulative public TCR beta family frequency identified CMV carriers with the relevant HLA. HLA-C-restricted CMV-specific TCR beta clonotypes were dominant in the ex vivo response.

The V call is TRBV9, the J call TRBJ1-2, with TRBD1 matching over 8 bases. Sample: PBMCs. The TCR sequence derives from a human donor in good health (CMV status not recorded). Some clones in this sample may be carry-over from other donors' samples. The CDR3 loop is CASSVDRGTYGYTF. For the CDR3, the DNA is TGTGCCAGCAGCGTCGACAGGGGTACCTATGGCTACACCTTC.